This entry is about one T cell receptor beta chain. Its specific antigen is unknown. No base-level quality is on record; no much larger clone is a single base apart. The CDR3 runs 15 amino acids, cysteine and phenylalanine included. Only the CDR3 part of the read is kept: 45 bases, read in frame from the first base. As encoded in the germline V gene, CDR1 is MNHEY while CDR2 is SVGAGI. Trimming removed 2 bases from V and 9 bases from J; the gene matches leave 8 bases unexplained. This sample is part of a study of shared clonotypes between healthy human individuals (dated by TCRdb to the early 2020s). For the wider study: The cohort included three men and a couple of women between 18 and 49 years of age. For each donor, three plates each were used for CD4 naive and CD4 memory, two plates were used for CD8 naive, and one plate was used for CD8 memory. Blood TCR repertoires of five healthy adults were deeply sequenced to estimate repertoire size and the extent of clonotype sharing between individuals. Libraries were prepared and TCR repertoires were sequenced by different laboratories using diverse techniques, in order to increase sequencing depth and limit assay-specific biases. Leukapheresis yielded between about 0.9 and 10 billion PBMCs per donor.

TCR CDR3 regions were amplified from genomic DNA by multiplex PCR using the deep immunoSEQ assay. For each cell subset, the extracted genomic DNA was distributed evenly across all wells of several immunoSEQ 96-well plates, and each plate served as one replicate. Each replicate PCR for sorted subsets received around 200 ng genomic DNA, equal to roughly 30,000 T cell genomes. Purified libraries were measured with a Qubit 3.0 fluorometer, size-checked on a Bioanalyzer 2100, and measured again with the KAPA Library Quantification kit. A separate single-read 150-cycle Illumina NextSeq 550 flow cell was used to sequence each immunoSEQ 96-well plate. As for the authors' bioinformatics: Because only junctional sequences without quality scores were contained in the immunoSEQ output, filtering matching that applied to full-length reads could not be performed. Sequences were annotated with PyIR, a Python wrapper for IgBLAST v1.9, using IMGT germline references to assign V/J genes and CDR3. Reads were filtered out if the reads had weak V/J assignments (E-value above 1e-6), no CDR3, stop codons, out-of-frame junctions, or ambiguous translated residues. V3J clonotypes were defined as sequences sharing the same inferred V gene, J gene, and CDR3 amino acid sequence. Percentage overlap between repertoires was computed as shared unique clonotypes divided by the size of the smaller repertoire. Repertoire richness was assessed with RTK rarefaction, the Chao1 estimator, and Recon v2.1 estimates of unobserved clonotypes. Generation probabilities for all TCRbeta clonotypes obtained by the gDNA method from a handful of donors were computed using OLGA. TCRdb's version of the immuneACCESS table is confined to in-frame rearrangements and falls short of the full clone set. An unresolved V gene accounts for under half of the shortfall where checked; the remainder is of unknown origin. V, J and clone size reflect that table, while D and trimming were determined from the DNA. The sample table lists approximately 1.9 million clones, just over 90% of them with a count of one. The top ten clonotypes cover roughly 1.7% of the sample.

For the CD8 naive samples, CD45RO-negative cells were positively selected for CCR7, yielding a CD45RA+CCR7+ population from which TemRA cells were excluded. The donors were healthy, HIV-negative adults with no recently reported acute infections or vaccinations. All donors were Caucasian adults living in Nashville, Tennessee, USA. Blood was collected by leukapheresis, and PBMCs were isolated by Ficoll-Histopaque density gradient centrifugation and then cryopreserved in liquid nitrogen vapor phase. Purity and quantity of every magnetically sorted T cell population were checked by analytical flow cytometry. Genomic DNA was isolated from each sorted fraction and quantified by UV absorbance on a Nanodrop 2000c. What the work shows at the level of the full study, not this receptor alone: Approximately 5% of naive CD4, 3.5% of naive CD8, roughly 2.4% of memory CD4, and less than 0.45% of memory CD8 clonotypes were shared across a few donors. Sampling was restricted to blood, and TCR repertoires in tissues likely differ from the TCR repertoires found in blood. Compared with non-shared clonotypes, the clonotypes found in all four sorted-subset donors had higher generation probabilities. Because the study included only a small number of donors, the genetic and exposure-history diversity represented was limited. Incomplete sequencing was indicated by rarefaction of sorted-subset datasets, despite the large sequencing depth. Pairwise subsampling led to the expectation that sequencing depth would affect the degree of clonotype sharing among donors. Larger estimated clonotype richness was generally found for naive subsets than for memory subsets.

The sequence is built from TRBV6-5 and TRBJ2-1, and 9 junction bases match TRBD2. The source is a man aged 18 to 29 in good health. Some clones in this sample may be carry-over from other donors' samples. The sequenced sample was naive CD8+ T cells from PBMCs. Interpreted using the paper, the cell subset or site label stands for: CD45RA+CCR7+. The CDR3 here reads CASSYGAGGPSEQFF. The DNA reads TGTGCCAGCAGTTACGGGGCGGGAGGGCCGTCTGAGCAGTTCTTC.